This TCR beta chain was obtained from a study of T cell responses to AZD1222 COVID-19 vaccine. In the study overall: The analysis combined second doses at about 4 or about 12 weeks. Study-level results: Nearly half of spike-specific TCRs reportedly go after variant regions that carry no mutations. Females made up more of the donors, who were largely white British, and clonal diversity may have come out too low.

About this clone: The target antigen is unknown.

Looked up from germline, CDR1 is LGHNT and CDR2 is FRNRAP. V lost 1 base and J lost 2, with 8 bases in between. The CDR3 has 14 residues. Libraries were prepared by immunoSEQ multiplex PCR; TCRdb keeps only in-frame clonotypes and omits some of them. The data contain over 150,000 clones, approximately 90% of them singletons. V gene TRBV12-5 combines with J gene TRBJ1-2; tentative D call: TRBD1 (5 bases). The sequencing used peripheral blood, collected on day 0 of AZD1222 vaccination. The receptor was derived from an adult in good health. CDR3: CASGLDRWNYGYTF. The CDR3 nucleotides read TGTGCTAGTGGTTTGGACAGGTGGAACTATGGCTACACCTTC.